These 29 T cell receptor beta chains were sequenced from one sample in a study of T cells after yellow fever vaccination. MiXCR was run by TCRdb on the 5' RACE reads, yielding one entry per CDR3 protein. The sample consists of about 130,000 distinct CDR3 sequences, almost 9% of them appearing once. Sequenced material: CD8+ T cells sorted from PBMCs, taken on the day of the yellow fever booster vaccination. The receptors stem from a man younger than 30 who received the YFV17D yellow fever vaccine.

This clonotype occurred a few times. V is TRBV9 and J is TRBJ2-3; 8 bases line up with TRBD2. CDR1 SGDLS and CDR2 YYNGEE come from the germline V gene. Trimming cost V 7 bases and J 4 bases; bases outside gene matches: 11. The CDR3 runs to 15 residues. CDR3 DNA: TGTGCCAGCGCCAGTAAGGGACTAGAGGCAGATACGCAGTATTTT. This sequence encodes CASASKGLEADTQYF. The full variable domain, in which reference TRBV9 and TRBJ2-3 provide the parts outside the CDR3, is DSGVTQTPKHLITATGQRVTLRCSPRSGDLSVYWYQQSLDQGLQFLIQYYNGEERAKGNILERFSAQQFPDLHSELNLSSLELGDSALYFCASASKGLEADTQYFGPGTRLTVL.

This clonotype was observed a few times. The rearrangement joins TRBV12-3 or TRBV12-4 to TRBJ2-3, with a possible D match to TRBD2 (7 bases). The CDR3 runs to 9 residues. The CDR3 DNA sequence: TGTGAGGGGGGGCATACGCAGTATTTT. This translates into CEGGHTQYF.

The chain uses TRBV4-3 and TRBJ1-5; D is perhaps TRBD1 (5 bases). With 4 bases removed from V and 1 base from J, the gap between germline ends came to 14 bases. CDR1 and CDR2 from the germline V gene are LGHNA and YSLEER. The CDR3 extends over 16 amino acids. The CDR3 loop is CASSLGTLGSNQPQHF. The CDR3 region has the DNA TGCGCCAGCAGCCTCGGGACCCTAGGCAGCAATCAGCCCCAGCATTTT.

The chain uses TRBV4-1 and TRBJ1-3, with 7 bases aligning to TRBD1. Germline V gene data show CDR1 as MGHRA and CDR2 as YSYEKL. Trimming at V came to 1 base and at J to 6 bases, leaving 6 bases not matched to a gene. The CDR3 is made up of 15 amino acids. The CDR3 sequence: CASSQASGGENTIYF. In DNA form, the CDR3 reads TGCGCCAGCAGCCAAGCCTCAGGGGGGGAAAACACCATATATTTT.

This clonotype was detected many times. The chain carries TRBV6-5 and TRBJ2-5; 7 bases align to TRBD1. After removal of 4 bases from V and 1 base from J, the junction contained 3 bases not matched to a gene. Germline assignment: CDR1 MNHEY and CDR2 SVGAGI. This CDR3 is 14 amino acids long. CDR3 sequence reads: CASSFGTAQETQYF. The DNA for the CDR3 is TGTGCCAGCAGTTTTGGGACAGCCCAAGAGACCCAGTACTTC.

This clonotype occurred many times. The chain has TRBV5-1 and TRBJ2-7; a possible D gene is TRBD2 (5 bases). The CDR3 totals 14 residues. The germline CDR1 and CDR2 sequences are SGHRS and YFSETQ. V was shortened by 5 bases and J by 5 bases, with 17 bases between the two germline ends. The CDR3 here is CASRYVGVRHEQYF. In DNA form, the CDR3 reads TGCGCCAGCAGATACGTCGGGGTCCGACACGAGCAGTACTTC.

The V gene is TRBV6-5, the J gene TRBJ2-6; D is ambiguous. This CDR3 has 14 residues. V dropped 8 bases and J dropped 0 bases, with 8 bases sitting between them. The germline V gene encodes CDR1 MNHEY and CDR2 SVGAGI. The CDR3: CASLEYSGANVLTF. For the CDR3, the DNA is TGTGCCAGCCTTGAGTACTCTGGGGCCAACGTCCTGACTTTC.

This clonotype occurred a few times. The V and J genes are TRBV21-1 and TRBJ2-5; TRBD1, the D gene given by the table, was not confirmed from the DNA. TRBV21-1 is deemed a pseudogene. This CDR3 contains 16 residues. Here the CDR3 DNA reads TGTGCCAGCAGCATGAGACGGGACAGGGCTAGGGAGACCCAGTACTTC. Translated, it gives CASSMRRDRARETQYF.

This clonotype has at least ten counts. J is TRBJ2-2 and V is TRBV9; the match to TRBD1 covers 7 bases. Losses at the gene ends were 0 bases for V and 5 bases for J; bases not matched to a gene: 7. This CDR3 comprises 16 residues. Germline lookup yields CDR1 SGDLS and CDR2 YYNGEE. CDR3 nucleotides: TGTGCCAGCAGCGTAGTCGACAGGGATCCGACCGGGGAGCTGTTTTTT. Residues: CASSVVDRDPTGELFF.

This clonotype occurred a few times. This chain joins TRBV4-3 and TRBJ2-7, with D maybe TRBD1 (5 bases). V dropped 1 base and J dropped 7 bases, with 14 bases sitting between them. Per germline, CDR1 LGHNA and CDR2 YSLEER. The CDR3 runs to 14 residues. The CDR3: CASSQGVAGLEQYF. The CDR3 nucleotides read TGCGCCAGCAGCCAAGGAGTTGCAGGGCTAGAGCAGTACTTC.

This clonotype appeared many times. The chain is built from TRBV12-3 or TRBV12-4 and TRBJ2-1; maybe TRBD1 (5 bases). The ends were cut back, 6 bases at V and 4 bases at J, with 10 bases in the middle. This CDR3 spans 13 amino acids. The CDR3 spells CASRLKGYNEQFF. The CDR3 nucleotides read TGTGCCAGCAGACTTAAGGGGTACAATGAGCAGTTCTTC.

There are many counts of this clonotype. This sequence joins TRBV4-3 and TRBJ2-3, with D maybe TRBD2 (6 bases). The V end lost 0 bases, the J end lost 3 bases, and 19 bases lay between the germline ends. This CDR3 spans 18 amino acids. Germline values: CDR1 LGHNA, CDR2 YSLEER. The chain's CDR3 is CASSQDEEGLERTDTQYF. DNA of the CDR3: TGCGCCAGCAGCCAAGATGAGGAGGGCTTGGAACGGACAGATACGCAGTATTTT.

There are a few counts of this clonotype. Written as DNA, the CDR3 is TGTGCCAGCAGTGACGGCCCCTCGTGGGGGGAGTTTGGGGAGCAGTTCTTC. Protein sequence: CASSDGPSWGEFGEQFF. This rearrangement joins TRBV25-1 to TRBJ2-1; the D gene is possibly TRBD2 (6 bases). V lost 3 bases, J lost 10 bases, and 25 bases lay in between. Germline CDR1 MGHDK, CDR2 SYGVNS. This CDR3 contains 17 residues.

The rearrangement uses TRBV12-3 or TRBV12-4 and TRBJ1-2, with D uncertain. The V gene lost 3 bases and the J gene lost 4 bases, with 12 bases spanning the gap. The CDR3 has 14 amino acids. CDR3: CASSFYGDPYGYTF. The DNA for the CDR3 is TGTGCCAGCAGTTTTTATGGAGACCCCTATGGCTACACCTTC.

The rearrangement links TRBV6-5 to TRBJ1-6; D is perhaps TRBD1 (6 bases). The germline CDR1 and CDR2 sequences are MNHEY and SVGAGI. The CDR3 loop spans 16 amino acids. V was pared by 4 bases and J by 5 bases, with 15 bases between. CDR3 sequence reads: CASSSPRTADNSPLHF. The CDR3 DNA follows: TGTGCCAGCAGTTCCCCCCGGACAGCAGATAATTCACCCCTCCACTTT.

This clonotype was counted many times. V usage is TRBV5-1 and J usage is TRBJ2-5, with TRBD2 identical over 9 bases. V was clipped by 0 bases and J by 4 bases; unmatched bases: 10. Germline V gene sequence: CDR1 SGHRS, CDR2 YFSETQ. There are 17 residues in the CDR3. CDR3 DNA: TGCGCCAGCAGCTTGGTTCCTAGCGGGGAGTTTGGAGAGACCCAGTACTTC. Translation: CASSLVPSGEFGETQYF. Together with reference TRBV5-1 and TRBJ2-5, the CDR3 gives the full variable domain: KAGVTQTPRYLIKTRGQQVTLSCSPISGHRSVSWYQQTPGQGLQFLFEYFSETQRNKGNFPGRFSGRQFSNSRSEMNVSTLELGDSALYLCASSLVPSGEFGETQYFGPGTRLLVL.

This clonotype was counted between two and nine times. J is TRBJ2-1 and V is TRBV20-1; TRBD2 matches 10 bases. Germline CDR1 DFQATT, CDR2 SNEGSKA (reference sequence). The length of the CDR3 is 13 residues. The J segment lost 7 bases and the V segment lost 5 bases, leaving 5 bases of the junction unmatched. The CDR3 sequence is CSAPGLASNEQFF. The CDR3, as DNA: TGCAGTGCTCCGGGACTAGCGTCGAATGAGCAGTTCTTC.

The genes are TRBV7-2 and TRBJ1-4, with 7 bases identical to TRBD1. V was clipped by 1 base and J by 5 bases; unmatched bases: 7. The germline CDR1 and CDR2 sequences are SGHTA and FQGNSA. The CDR3 has 16 residues. The CDR3 loop is CASSLGYGTVNEKLFF. For the CDR3, the DNA is TGTGCCAGCAGCTTAGGATACGGGACAGTAAATGAAAAACTGTTTTTT.

The genes are TRBV2 and TRBJ2-3; 9 bases are shared with TRBD2. Germline CDR1 and CDR2: SNHLY and FYNNEI. The CDR3 consists of 14 residues. V dropped 8 bases and J dropped 2; count of bases not matched to a gene: 5. CDR3 loop: CASEVAGDTDTQYF. In DNA, the CDR3 is TGTGCCAGCGAGGTAGCGGGGGACACAGATACGCAGTATTTT. Combining the CDR3 with reference TRBV2 and TRBJ2-3 gives the whole variable domain EPEVTQTPSHQVTQMGQEVILRCVPISNHLYFYWYRQILGQKVEFLVSFYNNEISEKSEIFDDQFSVERPDGSNFTLKIRSTKLEDSAMYFCASEVAGDTDTQYFGPGTRLTVL.

This clonotype occurred a few times. The V and J genes are TRBV12-3 or TRBV12-4 and TRBJ2-3, with TRBD2 matching over 7 bases. The CDR3 loop spans 14 amino acids. V was pared by 2 bases and J by 11 bases, with 10 bases of the junction left unmatched. Here the CDR3 reads CASSLIVMAGEQYF. CDR3 DNA: TGTGCCAGCAGTTTAATTGTGATGGCGGGGGAGCAGTATTTT.

This chain links TRBV24-1 with TRBJ2-3; 9 bases line up with TRBD1. Looked up from germline, CDR1 is KGHDR and CDR2 is SFDVKD. The CDR3 is made up of 14 amino acids. V lost 7 bases, J lost 3 bases, and 4 bases stayed unmatched. CDR3 region: CATRDRGGTDTQYF. The CDR3 DNA follows: TGTGCCACCAGGGACAGGGGAGGGACAGATACGCAGTATTTT.

This clonotype was observed many times. One junction end disagrees with the germline gene, perhaps due to a read error. The rearrangement joins TRBV4-3 to TRBJ2-7; D is possibly TRBD2 (5 bases). The germline V gene has CDR1 LGHNA and CDR2 YSLEER. The CDR3 spans 12 residues. The CDR3 here is CASSQEGYEQYF. Here the CDR3 DNA reads TGTGCCAGCAGCCAAGAGGGATACGAGCAGTACTTC.

The chain carries TRBV4-2 and TRBJ2-7; D unresolved. The germline V gene has CDR1 LGHNA and CDR2 YNFKEQ. V lost 5 bases and J 6 bases, leaving 14 bases between the germline ends. This CDR3 is built from 13 residues. The chain's CDR3 is CASSSRDGREQYV. The CDR3 DNA reads as TGTGCCAGCAGCTCCCGAGATGGGCGCGAGCAGTACGTC.

In this sample, this clonotype turned up many times. This chain joins TRBV6-6 and TRBJ1-5; a weak D match, TRBD1 (5 bases). This CDR3 has 14 amino acids. V shed 0 bases and J shed 7 bases, with 10 bases lying between them. The V gene's germline CDR1 is MNHNY and CDR2 SVGAGI (reference sequence). The CDR3 region is CASSYSGGWQPQHF. In DNA, the CDR3 is TGTGCCAGCAGTTACTCGGGGGGGTGGCAGCCCCAGCATTTT.

This clonotype was recorded a few times. This chain connects TRBV3-1 to TRBJ2-1; D is uncertain. With 0 bases removed from V and 8 bases from J, the gap between germline ends came to 17 bases. The V gene's germline CDR1 is LGHDT and CDR2 YNNKEL (reference sequence). The CDR3 runs 16 residues. The CDR3 sequence is CASSQEGRPLPDEQFF. CDR3 nucleotide sequence: TGTGCCAGCAGCCAAGAGGGCAGGCCCTTACCCGATGAGCAGTTCTTC.

This clonotype was observed a few times. The chain combines TRBV20-1 with TRBJ1-2, with D hard to call. The CDR3 sequence is 14 residues long. Germline-derived CDR1 and CDR2 are DFQATT and SNEGSKA (reference sequence). Trimming removed 3 bases from V and 0 bases from J, with 11 bases in between. The CDR3 here is CSASIAPANYGYTF. In nucleotides, the CDR3 is TGCAGTGCTAGTATCGCACCCGCTAACTATGGCTACACCTTC.

This chain connects TRBV6-5 to TRBJ1-6, with D maybe TRBD1 (6 bases). Germline CDR1 and CDR2: MNHEY and SVGAGI. V was shortened by 6 bases and J by 11 bases, with 23 bases between the two germline ends. There are 16 residues in the CDR3. In DNA form, the CDR3 reads TGTGCCAGCAGCTCCTATGCCACAGGGTTGGATCCACCCCTCCACTTT. It is translated as CASSSYATGLDPPLHF.

This clonotype was seen repeatedly, ten times or more. V gene TRBV4-3 combines with J gene TRBJ1-1; D is unresolved. V lost 0 bases to trimming and J lost 0 bases, with 8 bases between them. This CDR3 comprises 15 residues. Germline lookup yields CDR1 LGHNA and CDR2 YSLEER. The CDR3 nucleotides read TGCGCCAGCAGCCAAGAGGTACTAATGAACACTGAAGCTTTCTTT. Translation: CASSQEVLMNTEAFF.

This clonotype was counted ten times or more. V and J are TRBV6-5 and TRBJ2-2; the D gene could be TRBD1 or TRBD2 (5 bases each). Trimming shortened V by 0 bases and J by 6 bases, and 17 bases separated the two germline ends. Germline-derived CDR1 and CDR2 are MNHEY and SVGAGI. The CDR3 runs 17 residues. CDR3 in DNA: TGTGCCAGCAGTTACTCGTATGCGAGGGGTGGATCCGGGGAGCTGTTTTTT. This encodes CASSYSYARGGSGELFF.